Below, 6 T cell receptor beta chains from the same sample are listed, as sequenced in a study of PD-1 blockade in classical Hodgkin lymphoma. Assay: immunoSEQ multiplex PCR; the TCRdb copy retains only in-frame clones and omits some. This table holds some 96,000 clones, roughly 79% found once. No patient escaped relapse after autologous stem cell transplantation, and brentuximab vedotin exposure varied. Material: peripheral blood mononuclear cells (PBMCs), obtained before the second cycle of nivolumab. The source of these receptors is a human donor with classical Hodgkin lymphoma.

The chain has TRBV5-4 and TRBJ2-2; D ambiguous. CDR1 and CDR2 (germline): SGHNT, YYREEE (reference sequence). Trimming pared 3 bases from V and 1 base from J, leaving 7 bases between. The CDR3 totals 14 residues. CDR3 sequence (DNA): TGTGCCAGCAGCTCGGACGGGAACACCGGGGAGCTGTTTTTT. The encoded protein is CASSSDGNTGELFF.

The J gene is TRBJ1-3, the V gene TRBV6-6, with a possible D match to TRBD1 (5 bases). Looked up from germline, CDR1 is MNHNY and CDR2 is SVGAGI (reference sequence). The CDR3 loop spans 15 amino acids. Between the trimmed V and J ends, which lost 5 bases and 0 bases, there was a span of 11 bases. CDR3 coding DNA: TGTGCCAGCAGTCTAGGGGACCTCTCTGGAAACACCATATATTTT. The encoded protein is CASSLGDLSGNTIYF.

The chain has TRBV19 and TRBJ1-4; 7 nucleotides line up with TRBD1. With V trimmed by 5 bases and J by 2 bases, 5 bases remained unmatched. This CDR3 has 15 residues. CDR1 is LNHDA and CDR2 is SQIVND in the germline V gene (reference sequence). The CDR3 region is CASSEKGQTNEKLFF. The DNA of the CDR3 is TGTGCCAGTAGTGAAAAGGGACAGACTAATGAAAAACTGTTTTTT.

This rearrangement joins TRBV5-1 to TRBJ2-7, with 7 bases fitting TRBD2. Germline lookup yields CDR1 SGHRS and CDR2 YFSETQ. The trim removed 0 bases at V and 3 bases at J, leaving 12 bases unmatched. The CDR3 runs 17 residues. The CDR3 is CASSLAGEAGPGYEQYF. Written as DNA, the CDR3 is TGCGCCAGCAGCTTGGCTGGGGAAGCGGGACCCGGCTACGAGCAGTACTTC.

The rearrangement uses TRBV10-3 and TRBJ2-1; 11 bases agree with TRBD2. V was clipped by 4 bases and J by 7 bases; unmatched bases: 15. The CDR3 runs to 18 residues. Germline-derived CDR1 and CDR2 are ENHRY and SYGVKD. In DNA, the CDR3 is TGTGCCATCAGTGCGGGATATGGGGGTAGCGGGAGGGATAATGAGCAGTTCTTC. Amino acid sequence: CAISAGYGGSGRDNEQFF.

Only a few counts were recorded for this clone. This chain links TRBV6-5 with TRBJ2-2, with D possibly TRBD2 on 5 matching bases. The V gene lost 6 bases and the J gene lost 7 bases, with 15 bases spanning the gap. CDR1 and CDR2 from the germline V gene are MNHEY and SVGAGI. This CDR3 has 14 residues. CDR3 protein: CASSLGLLGGELFF. The CDR3 DNA follows: TGTGCCAGCAGCCTAGGACTCCTCGGCGGGGAGCTGTTTTTT.